Following are 27 T cell receptor beta chains from one sample sequenced in a study of sequential checkpoint blockade in melanoma. Data came from immunoSEQ multiplex PCR; TCRdb stores just in-frame clones and leaves some out. The sample contains 1,500 or so clones, about 25% of which appear only once. Treatment reported: randomized to nivolumab then ipilimumab (arm A) or the reverse (arm B). The sequences come from tumor tissue (inferred from file names), collected from a patient given nivolumab and ipilimumab in sequence. Receptors originate from a human donor with melanoma.

By its share, this clone is large. This chain links TRBV30 with TRBJ1-1; a possible D gene is TRBD1 (6 bases). There are 11 residues in the CDR3. V was pared by 2 bases and J by 11 bases, with 12 bases between. CDR1 is GTSNPN, CDR2 SVGIG, per germline (reference sequence). The CDR3 region is CAWSLTGMAFF. The CDR3 bases are TGTGCCTGGAGTCTAACAGGGATGGCTTTCTTT. The full variable domain, with the rest looked up from reference TRBV30 and TRBJ1-1, is SQTIHQWPATLVQPVGSPLSLECTVEGTSNPNLYWYRQAAGRGLQLLFYSVGIGQISSEVPQNLSASRPQDRQFILSSKKLLLSDSGFYLCAWSLTGMAFFGQGTRLTVV.

The chain uses TRBV11-3 and TRBJ2-3; D possibly corresponds to TRBD2 (6 bases). CDR1 and CDR2 (germline): SGHNT, YENEEA. The CDR3 spans 16 residues. The V end lost 4 bases, the J end lost 4 bases, and 18 bases lay between the germline ends. In DNA form, the CDR3 reads TGTGCCAGCAGCTCATTAGCGGTCCGGGGTGCAGATACGCAGTATTTT. This encodes CASSSLAVRGADTQYF.

This clone occurred a few times. This chain joins TRBV30 and TRBJ2-1, with D unresolved. The CDR3 is 11 amino acids. With 1 base removed from V and 4 bases from J, the gap between germline ends came to 2 bases. The germline V gene has CDR1 GTSNPN and CDR2 SVGIG (reference sequence). This CDR3 reads CAWSGYNEQFF. CDR3 coding DNA: TGTGCCTGGAGTGGGTACAATGAGCAGTTCTTC.

This clone was picked up a small number of times. This chain connects TRBV5-1 to TRBJ1-4, with D tentatively TRBD1 (5 bases). The germline V gene encodes CDR1 SGHRS and CDR2 YFSETQ. Between the trimmed V and J ends, which lost 4 bases and 5 bases, there was a span of 12 bases. This CDR3 is 14 amino acids long. The CDR3 nucleotides read TGCGCCAGCAGCCCGGGGAGGGGAAATGAAAAACTGTTTTTT. Its translation: CASSPGRGNEKLFF. Variable domain in full (rest from reference TRBV5-1 and TRBJ1-4): KAGVTQTPRYLIKTRGQQVTLSCSPISGHRSVSWYQQTPGQGLQFLFEYFSETQRNKGNFPGRFSGRQFSNSRSEMNVSTLELGDSALYLCASSPGRGNEKLFFGSGTQLSVL.

The CDR3 bases are TGTGCCAGTAGGCCTGGAAGGGGGCTTGAAGCTTTCTTT. Protein product: CASRPGRGLEAFF. V usage is TRBV19 and J usage is TRBJ1-1; 7 nucleotides agree with TRBD1. The CDR3 sequence is 13 residues long. V lost 6 bases, J lost 7 bases, and 8 bases stayed unmatched. Germline lookup yields CDR1 LNHDA and CDR2 SQIVND (reference sequence).

This rearrangement joins TRBV9 to TRBJ1-3; 12 nucleotides line up with TRBD1. The CDR3 totals 17 residues. The J segment lost 4 bases and the V segment lost 0 bases, leaving 5 bases of the junction unmatched. Germline V gene lookup returns CDR1 SGDLS and CDR2 YYNGEE. The CDR3 DNA is TGTGCCAGCAGCGTAGCCCGGGACAGGGGGCTCGGAAACACCATATATTTT. Its protein is CASSVARDRGLGNTIYF.

The rearrangement joins TRBV6-8 to TRBJ1-1; D might be TRBD1 (6 bases). V was shortened by 5 bases and J by 4 bases, with 14 bases between the two germline ends. The CDR3 totals 14 residues. The V gene's germline CDR1 is MNHGY and CDR2 SAAAGT. CDR3 DNA: TGTGCCAGCAGTGGGGGCCCTCTGGGCACTGAAGCTTTCTTT. It specifies CASSGGPLGTEAFF.

The CDR3 region is CASITSGTNTGELFF. CDR3 DNA: TGTGCCAGCATCACTAGCGGGACGAACACCGGGGAGCTGTTTTTT. V gene TRBV28 combines with J gene TRBJ2-2, with 10 bases matching TRBD2. The V and J ends lost 7 bases and 0 bases, in that order; junction bases with no gene match: 2. The CDR3 runs 15 residues. From germline, CDR1 is MDHEN and CDR2 SYDVKM.

The V gene is TRBV6-8, the J gene TRBJ2-1; the D call may be TRBD1 or TRBD2 (7 bases each). V was trimmed by 7 bases and J by 6 bases, leaving 16 bases between them. Germline V gives CDR1 MNHGY, CDR2 SAAAGT. CDR3 size: 14 residues. CDR3 sequence reads: CASTQGSGGNEQFF. The CDR3 nucleotides are TGTGCCAGCACACAGGGGTCGGGGGGCAATGAGCAGTTCTTC.

This clone is classed as large. The chain has TRBV6-8 and TRBJ2-5, with 14 positions matching TRBD2. The CDR3 has 15 amino acids. V was clipped by 10 bases and J by 4 bases; unmatched bases: 8. CDR1 is MNHGY and CDR2 is SAAAGT in the germline V gene. The CDR3 here is CAIRGTSGSLETQYF. In nucleotides, the CDR3 is TGTGCCATCAGAGGGACTAGCGGGAGCTTAGAGACCCAGTACTTC.

This clone showed up just once. The chain is built from TRBV19 and TRBJ2-1; D is uncertain. CDR3 size: 17 residues. V was pared by 5 bases and J by 3 bases, with 20 bases between. Germline V CDR1 and CDR2: LNHDA, SQIVND (reference sequence). This CDR3 reads CASSFIVRAASYNEQFF. DNA of the CDR3: TGTGCCAGTAGTTTCATCGTAAGGGCAGCTAGCTACAATGAGCAGTTCTTC.

This clone showed up just a few times. The chain combines TRBV11-3 with TRBJ2-7; the D is unclear. The germline V gene encodes CDR1 SGHNT and CDR2 YENEEA. The V end was cut by 3 bases, the J end by 2 bases, with 11 bases between. The CDR3 sequence is 14 residues long. The CDR3 is CASSLSGATYEQYF. The CDR3 DNA sequence: TGTGCCAGCAGCTTGAGTGGCGCTACCTACGAGCAGTACTTC. The variable domain in full, with the rest retrieved from reference TRBV11-3 and TRBJ2-7, is EAGVVQSPRYKIIEKKQPVAFWCNPISGHNTLYWYLQNLGQGPELLIRYENEEAVDDSQLPKDRFSAERLKGVDSTLKIQPAELGDSAVYLCASSLSGATYEQYFGPGTRLTVT.

This clone was recorded a few times. The V gene is TRBV28, the J gene TRBJ2-2; no clear D. Germline V gene lookup returns CDR1 MDHEN and CDR2 SYDVKM. This CDR3 region has 13 residues. Trimming removed 5 bases at V and 5 bases at J, with 9 bases between. The CDR3 region is CASSPQLTGELFF. The CDR3 nucleotides are TGTGCCAGCAGTCCCCAGTTAACCGGGGAGCTGTTTTTT. Variable domain in full (rest from reference TRBV28 and TRBJ2-2): DVKVTQSSRYLVKRTGEKVFLECVQDMDHENMFWYRQDPGLGLRLIYFSYDVKMKEKGDIPEGYSVSREKKERFSLILESASTNQTSMYLCASSPQLTGELFFGEGSRLTVL.

The chain employs TRBV18 and TRBJ1-2, with TRBD1 matching over 7 bases. Trimming at V came to 6 bases and at J to 4 bases, leaving 11 bases not matched to a gene. CDR1 is KGHSH and CDR2 is LQKENI in the germline V gene. The CDR3 contains 15 residues. CDR3 sequence reads: CASSDTGTVAYGYTF. As DNA, the CDR3 is TGTGCCAGCTCGGACACCGGGACAGTGGCCTATGGCTACACCTTC.

The sample holds a few counts of this clone. The chain employs TRBV9 and TRBJ1-4; perhaps TRBD1 as D (6 bases). The CDR3 covers 16 residues. Germline CDR1 and CDR2: SGDLS and YYNGEE. V gave up 4 bases and J gave up 0 bases, with 13 bases separating them. The CDR3 here is CASSTGDIATNEKLFF. The CDR3 coding sequence is TGTGCCAGCAGCACTGGGGACATTGCAACTAATGAAAAACTGTTTTTT. The whole variable domain, remainder taken from reference TRBV9 and TRBJ1-4, is DSGVTQTPKHLITATGQRVTLRCSPRSGDLSVYWYQQSLDQGLQFLIQYYNGEERAKGNILERFSAQQFPDLHSELNLSSLELGDSALYFCASSTGDIATNEKLFFGSGTQLSVL.

The rearrangement links TRBV11-3 to TRBJ2-5; D possibly corresponds to TRBD1 (5 bases). The germline V gene encodes CDR1 SGHNT and CDR2 YENEEA. The V end was cut by 5 bases, the J end by 5 bases, with 15 bases between. The CDR3 runs 14 residues. DNA of the CDR3: TGTGCCAGCAGCACCGACAGTATAGGGGAGACCCAGTACTTC. It specifies CASSTDSIGETQYF.

Judged by abundance, this clone is medium-sized (0.01 to 0.1%). The chain recombines TRBV11-3 with TRBJ2-4, with TRBD1 matching over 7 bases. CDR3 length: 16 residues. Trimming took 6 bases from V and 15 from J; bases not matched to a gene: 23. CDR1 is SGHNT, CDR2 YENEEA, per germline. CDR3 protein: CASSPQAGKGGGPWYF. The CDR3 DNA sequence: TGTGCCAGCAGTCCCCAAGCAGGGAAAGGGGGCGGCCCCTGGTACTTC.

The chain has TRBV6-8 and TRBJ2-5; D is unclear. Trimming removed 5 bases from V and 6 bases from J, with 22 bases in between. Germline V gene sequence: CDR1 MNHGY, CDR2 SAAAGT. The CDR3 sequence is 16 residues long. The CDR3 loop is CASSLPTSHSTKTQYF. The CDR3, as DNA: TGTGCCAGCAGTCTACCCACCTCTCACTCGACAAAGACCCAGTACTTC.

Only a few counts were recorded for this clone. The chain carries TRBV23-1 and TRBJ1-1; unclear D gene. TRBV23-1 has ORF status, its function being uncertain. The CDR3 contains 13 residues. Trimming took off 6 bases at V and 7 bases at J, with 15 bases between the two ends. The CDR3 is CASSLFLGYEAFF. CDR3 DNA: TGCGCCAGCAGCTTGTTTTTGGGCTATGAAGCTTTCTTT.

The chain links TRBV4-1 to TRBJ2-1, with 8 bases matching TRBD2. Germline trimming cut 0 bases from V and 8 bases from J; bases unmatched to any gene: 12. The CDR3 has 17 residues. Germline V gene sequence: CDR1 MGHRA, CDR2 YSYEKL. Here the CDR3 reads CASSQDSGGPVLDEQFF. CDR3 nucleotide sequence: TGCGCCAGCAGCCAAGATTCGGGAGGGCCGGTTCTCGATGAGCAGTTCTTC.

This clone is medium-sized by share. This sequence joins TRBV11-3 and TRBJ2-1; 11 positions match TRBD2. Per the germline V gene, CDR1 is SGHNT and CDR2 is YENEEA. The length of the CDR3 is 15 residues. V trimming: 5 bases; J trimming: 5 bases; junction bases outside the gene matches: 5. The CDR3 DNA is TGTGCCAGCAGCCATGGACTAGCGGGCAACAATGAGCAGTTCTTC. Translating it yields CASSHGLAGNNEQFF.

This clone was detected once. The genes are TRBV14 and TRBJ2-1; D is ambiguous. Germline assignment: CDR1 SGHDN and CDR2 FVKESK. Trimming left V 4 bases short and J 5 bases short, with 3 bases between. The CDR3 runs to 11 residues. CDR3 residues: CASSLNNEQFF. CDR3 nucleotide sequence: TGTGCCAGCAGCCTAAACAATGAGCAGTTCTTC.

The V call is TRBV9, the J call TRBJ2-1; D is unresolved. The V end was cut by 4 bases, the J end by 3 bases, with 8 bases between. The CDR3 is 13 amino acids. Looked up from germline, CDR1 is SGDLS and CDR2 is YYNGEE. CDR3 region: CASSFQIYNEQFF. DNA for the CDR3: TGTGCCAGCAGCTTTCAGATCTACAATGAGCAGTTCTTC.

This clone is labeled as large. The gene calls are TRBV6-8 and TRBJ2-1; unclear D gene. CDR1 and CDR2 (germline): MNHGY, SAAAGT. The V and J ends lost 8 bases and 5 bases respectively, with 10 bases between them. The CDR3 runs to 12 residues. Here the CDR3 DNA reads TGTGCCAGCTCGCCATTGAACAATGAGCAGTTCTTC. Translation: CASSPLNNEQFF.

This sequence joins TRBV18 and TRBJ1-5; D possibly corresponds to TRBD1 (6 bases). CDR1 and CDR2 from the germline V gene are KGHSH and LQKENI. The CDR3 is 14 residues long. Trimming pared 3 bases from V and 4 bases from J, leaving 10 bases between. CDR3 loop: CASSPADRNQPQHF. CDR3 sequence (DNA): TGTGCCAGCTCACCCGCGGACAGAAATCAGCCCCAGCATTTT.

The V gene is TRBV6-8, the J gene TRBJ1-1; 7 positions agree with TRBD1. This CDR3 spans 15 amino acids. The germline V gene encodes CDR1 MNHGY and CDR2 SAAAGT. Losses at the gene ends were 6 bases for V and 4 bases for J; bases not matched to a gene: 11. The CDR3 region is CASSPFTGDTTEAFF. As DNA, the CDR3 is TGTGCCAGCAGCCCTTTTACAGGGGATACCACTGAAGCTTTCTTT.

The chain links TRBV19 to TRBJ2-1; maybe TRBD1 (6 bases). The V gene lost 3 bases and the J gene lost 1 base, with 10 bases spanning the gap. Per germline, CDR1 LNHDA and CDR2 SQIVND (reference sequence). The CDR3 is made up of 15 amino acids. DNA of the CDR3: TGTGCCAGTAGTATCGACGGGACATCCTACAATGAGCAGTTCTTC. Its protein product is CASSIDGTSYNEQFF.